This entry is about one TCR beta chain. Its antigen is undetermined. Profiling relied on immunoSEQ multiplex PCR, and the TCRdb table lists in-frame clones only, not all of them. The table shows 70,000 to 90,000 clones, with less than 90% occurring only once. The data stem from a study of OX40 agonist ivuxolimab in advanced cancers. Looking at the study overall: Patients were infused with ivuxolimab every 2 weeks at 0.01 to 10 mg/kg. Study results and limitations: Averaging showed that CD8+ T cells had more expanded clones than CD4+ did.

CDR1 and CDR2 from the germline V gene are MGHRA and YSYEKL. Trimming cost V 4 bases and J 0 bases, with 13 bases left between them. The CDR3 runs to 17 residues. The specimen comprised CD4+ or CD8+ T cells sorted from blood, sampled in a trial of the OX40 agonist ivuxolimab. The source is an adult with an advanced solid tumor such as melanoma, head and neck, liver or kidney cancer. The chain combines TRBV4-1 with TRBJ2-6; no clear D gene. The CDR3 coding sequence is TGCGCCAGCAGCCGGGAAGGGATAGGCTCTGGGGCCAACGTCCTGACTTTC. Amino acids: CASSREGIGSGANVLTF.